Included here is one T cell receptor (beta chain) sequence, with context. Antigen: not known. Germline V gene lookup returns CDR1 DFQATT and CDR2 SNEGSKA (reference sequence). The CDR3 has 15 amino acids. V gave up 0 bases and J gave up 3 bases, with 15 bases separating them. TCRdb redid the calling of the 5' RACE reads with MiXCR, one entry per CDR3 protein. The data show around 510,000 distinct CDR3 sequences, about 13% seen once. The data were obtained in a study of identical twins. Points from the study as a whole: In cord blood, abundant beta clonotypes had fewer insertions; memory showed no trend.

The sample was also reused in another study, on yellow fever vaccine responses in identical twins.

V usage is TRBV20-1 and J usage is TRBJ2-7; D call uncertain. The sequenced material came from CD4+ T cells sorted from blood. The TCR originated in a woman aged 18-35 years in good health. The DNA of the CDR3 is TGCAGTGCTAGAGACAGGTCTAACTCCGGCTACGAGCAGTACTTC. This codes for CSARDRSNSGYEQYF.